Listed here is a single T cell receptor (beta chain). This record belongs to a study of blood T cell repertoires in COVID-19. The CDR3 length is 14 residues. The germline V gene encodes CDR1 SGHDN and CDR2 FVKESK. Trimming took off 3 bases at V and 2 bases at J, with 5 bases between the two ends. The data were produced by immunoSEQ multiplex PCR, yet TCRdb's version contains in-frame clones alone and is incomplete. The sample lists about 220,000 clones, roughly nine tenths occurring once. The chain uses TRBV14 and TRBJ2-6; D gene uncertain. This receptor was obtained from a young woman who had recovered from COVID-19. Sequences were obtained from PBMCs or T cells enriched from blood (not recorded which). The CDR3 sequence is CASSQEPGANVLTF. Here the CDR3 DNA reads TGTGCCAGCAGCCAGGAGCCTGGGGCCAACGTCCTGACTTTC.